Presented here are 27 T cell receptor beta chains from one specimen sequenced in a study of siplizumab effects on memory and regulatory T cells (dated by TCRdb to between 2018 and 2020). Library generation was performed with the immunoSEQ multiplex PCR assay. TCRdb retrieved this table from immuneACCESS and kept in-frame rearrangements only. Not all clones are present; in checked studies, unresolved V genes account for under half, and no reason is known for the remainder. The sample table holds approximately 60,000 clones, of which approximately 79% were seen once. The top ten constitute about 0.42% of the sample. The specimen sequenced was memory CD4+ T cells sorted from blood. According to the study, the label for this sample's cell subset or site signals: unstimulated CD4+ memory T cells. The receptors shown here come from a human donor in good health.

This clone has only one observation. The chain links TRBV7-3 to TRBJ2-2; D gene ambiguous. The CDR3 consists of 15 residues. Germline CDR1 is SGHTA and CDR2 is FQGTGA. Trimming pared 3 bases from V and 4 bases from J, leaving 12 bases between. CDR3 coding DNA: TGTGCCAGCAGCTTGGGCGGCAAACGCACCGGGGAGCTGTTTTTT. This sequence encodes CASSLGGKRTGELFF. Complete variable domain (other parts from reference TRBV7-3 and TRBJ2-2): GAGVSQTPSNKVTEKGKYVELRCDPISGHTALYWYRQSLGQGPEFLIYFQGTGAADDSGLPNDRFFAVRPEGSVSTLKIQRTERGDSAVYLCASSLGGKRTGELFFGEGSRLTVL.

The V and J genes are TRBV10-1 and TRBJ2-2; maybe TRBD1 (6 bases). The V end lost 8 bases, the J end lost 0 bases, and 7 bases lay between the germline ends. The germline V gene encodes CDR1 WNHNN and CDR2 SYGVQD (reference sequence). The CDR3 has 13 residues. The CDR3 is CASGTTNTGELFF. Written as DNA, the CDR3 is TGCGCCAGCGGGACAACGAACACCGGGGAGCTGTTTTTT.

The genes are TRBV4-1 and TRBJ1-2; D is unresolved. V was clipped by 4 bases and J by 3 bases, with 15 bases between them. The germline CDR1 and CDR2 sequences are MGHRA and YSYEKL. The CDR3 spans 15 residues. The CDR3 loop is CASSPSEISDYGYTF. As DNA, the CDR3 is TGCGCCAGCAGCCCCTCCGAGATTAGTGACTATGGCTACACCTTC.

Worth noting for this clone: This sample includes further DNA sequences coding for the same CDR3. The rearrangement links TRBV5-1 to TRBJ2-3; tentatively, D is TRBD1 (6 bases). There are 15 residues in the CDR3. Germline CDR1 and CDR2: SGHRS and YFSETQ. The V end lost 0 bases, the J end lost 0 bases, and 8 bases lay between the germline ends. The chain's CDR3 is CASSLGGLSTDTQYF. CDR3 sequence (DNA): TGCGCCAGCAGCTTGGGGGGGCTCAGCACAGATACGCAGTATTTT.

The rearrangement links TRBV27 to TRBJ1-2; TRBD1 matches at 11 bases. Germline CDR1 reads MNHEY; CDR2 reads SMNVEV (reference sequence). The CDR3 is made up of 14 amino acids. The V gene end was trimmed by 2 bases and the J gene end by 6 bases; junction bases not matched to a gene: 2. CDR3 sequence reads: CASSLGTGGNGYTF. For the CDR3, the DNA is TGTGCCAGCAGTTTAGGGACAGGGGGGAATGGCTACACCTTC.

V and J are TRBV7-9 and TRBJ1-4; TRBD1 matches 7 bases. CDR1 and CDR2 from the germline V gene are SEHNR and FQNEAQ (reference sequence). V lost 7 bases to trimming and J lost 8 bases; unmatched junction nucleotides: 10. The CDR3 has 14 residues. DNA of the CDR3: TGTGCCAGCACCCCAGGGGGGCGAGGGGAAAAACTGTTTTTT. Protein: CASTPGGRGEKLFF.

The chain combines TRBV5-6 with TRBJ2-3, with D unresolved. This CDR3 has 11 amino acids. V was pared by 2 bases and J by 5 bases, with 3 bases between. Germline V lookup: CDR1 SGHDT, CDR2 YYEEEE. CDR3 region: CASSFEDTQYF. CDR3 nucleotides: TGTGCCAGCAGCTTCGAAGATACGCAGTATTTT.

The chain links TRBV4-2 to TRBJ2-1, with 7 positions matching TRBD1. The germline gives CDR1 LGHNA, CDR2 YNFKEQ. This CDR3 has 15 residues. With V trimmed by 0 bases and J by 7 bases, 6 bases remained unmatched. This CDR3 is CASSQEDRDNNEQFF. In DNA, the CDR3 is TGTGCCAGCAGCCAAGAAGACAGGGACAATAATGAGCAGTTCTTC.

V gene TRBV14 combines with J gene TRBJ2-1, with 7 bases lining up with TRBD2. This CDR3 comprises 17 residues. After removal of 1 base from V and 4 bases from J, the junction contained 10 bases not matched to a gene. Germline CDR1 SGHDN, CDR2 FVKESK. The CDR3 loop is CASSQVARLATYNEQFF. The CDR3 nucleotides are TGTGCCAGCAGCCAAGTCGCCAGACTAGCTACTTACAATGAGCAGTTCTTC. The full variable domain, its missing parts supplied by reference TRBV14 and TRBJ2-1, is EAGVTQFPSHSVIEKGQTVTLRCDPISGHDNLYWYRRVMGKEIKFLLHFVKESKQDESGMPNNRFLAERTGGTYSTLKVQPAELEDSGVYFCASSQVARLATYNEQFFGPGTRLTVL.

This rearrangement joins TRBV11-2 to TRBJ2-7, with D perhaps TRBD1 (6 bases). V lost 6 bases, J lost 0 bases, and 9 bases lay in between. CDR3 size: 13 residues. Germline V lookup: CDR1 SGHAT, CDR2 FQNNGV. This CDR3 reads CASSYRASYEQYF. The CDR3 DNA is TGTGCCAGCAGTTACAGGGCCTCCTACGAGCAGTACTTC.

This chain joins TRBV6-6 and TRBJ2-7; D may be TRBD1 (5 bases). Germline V CDR1 and CDR2: MNHNY, SVGAGI (reference sequence). V was pared by 0 bases and J by 1 base, with 10 bases between. The CDR3 is 15 amino acids. The DNA for the CDR3 is TGTGCCAGCAGTTACTCGATCAGGGAATCCTACGAGCAGTACTTC. It specifies CASSYSIRESYEQYF.

The rearrangement links TRBV6-5 to TRBJ1-4; D possibly corresponds to TRBD1 (6 bases). Between the trimmed V and J ends, which lost 0 bases and 6 bases, there was a span of 11 bases. Germline assignment: CDR1 MNHEY and CDR2 SVGAGI. The CDR3 spans 15 residues. Written as DNA, the CDR3 is TGTGCCAGCAGTTACTCGCAGGGGACTTATGAAAAACTGTTTTTT. This translates into CASSYSQGTYEKLFF.

The V gene is TRBV30, the J gene TRBJ2-3; D may match TRBD1 or TRBD2 (5 bases each). V was cut by 3 bases and J by 5 bases, with 6 bases left in between. Germline assignment: CDR1 GTSNPN and CDR2 SVGIG (reference sequence). This CDR3 is built from 11 residues. CDR3 coding DNA: TGTGCCTGGAGGGGGGTAGATACGCAGTATTTT. Translating it yields CAWRGVDTQYF.

This chain joins TRBV11-2 and TRBJ2-3; TRBD1 agrees at 7 bases. CDR1 SGHAT and CDR2 FQNNGV come from the germline V gene. The trim removed 7 bases at V and 2 bases at J, leaving 3 bases unmatched. The CDR3 is 13 amino acids. The CDR3 nucleotides are TGTGCCAGCACCGGACAGGTCACAGATACGCAGTATTTT. Translation gives CASTGQVTDTQYF.

The V call is TRBV28, the J call TRBJ1-5; 7 bases agree with TRBD1. Germline values: CDR1 MDHEN, CDR2 SYDVKM. This CDR3 is 16 amino acids long. Trimming at V came to 3 bases and at J to 2 bases, leaving 7 bases not matched to a gene. Written as DNA, the CDR3 is TGTGCCAGCAGTTTCCCCTTCACAGGGGGCAATCAGCCCCAGCATTTT. This sequence encodes CASSFPFTGGNQPQHF.

For the CDR3, the DNA is TGTGCCAGCAGCCCCGGGCAGCGGGGGGATTCCTACGAGCAGTACTTC. Its translation: CASSPGQRGDSYEQYF. The chain employs TRBV7-9 and TRBJ2-7, with TRBD2 matching over 9 bases. Germline V CDR1 and CDR2: SEHNR, FQNEAQ (reference sequence). After removal of 5 bases from V and 1 base from J, the junction contained 9 bases not matched to a gene. CDR3 size: 16 residues.

This clone has only one observation. The chain is built from TRBV19 and TRBJ1-3; the D gene is possibly TRBD1 (6 bases). The CDR3 spans 15 residues. V was pared by 10 bases and J by 0 bases, with 16 bases between. Germline loops: CDR1 LNHDA, CDR2 SQIVND (reference sequence). The CDR3 DNA reads TGTGCCACCCAATGGGGGGGGCTCTCTGGAAACACCATATATTTT. This sequence encodes CATQWGGLSGNTIYF.

The gene calls are TRBV5-5 and TRBJ2-1; 10 nucleotides agree with TRBD2. The CDR3 length is 15 residues. The germline CDR1 and CDR2 sequences are SGHKS and YYEKEE (reference sequence). Unmatched junction bases numbered 4, after V lost 1 base and J lost 6 bases. The CDR3 reads CASSLLAGVANEQFF. The CDR3 coding sequence is TGTGCCAGCAGCTTGCTAGCGGGGGTGGCCAATGAGCAGTTCTTC.

The chain recombines TRBV9 with TRBJ1-4; D not certain. CDR3 length: 15 amino acids. The V gene lost 4 bases and the J gene lost 8 bases, with 18 bases spanning the gap. Germline V gives CDR1 SGDLS, CDR2 YYNGEE. The CDR3 region is CASSSNPALREKLFF. In DNA, the CDR3 is TGTGCCAGCAGCTCCAACCCCGCCCTTAGGGAAAAACTGTTTTTT.

The V and J genes are TRBV7-9 and TRBJ2-5; 7 nucleotides line up with TRBD2. The CDR3 is 15 residues long. Germline CDR1 and CDR2: SEHNR and FQNEAQ (reference sequence). Losses at the gene ends were 1 base for V and 5 bases for J; bases not matched to a gene: 7. The CDR3 DNA reads TGTGCCAGCAGCTTAGACGGAGGGAGGGGTGAGACCCAGTACTTC. Encoded protein: CASSLDGGRGETQYF.

The chain links TRBV14 to TRBJ1-1, with D possibly TRBD1 on 5 matching bases. The CDR3 has 13 residues. Germline V gives CDR1 SGHDN, CDR2 FVKESK. The V gene lost 5 bases and the J gene lost 6 bases, with 13 bases spanning the gap. CDR3 protein: CASSSTGSSEAFF. Here the CDR3 DNA reads TGTGCCAGCAGCTCCACAGGTTCCTCTGAAGCTTTCTTT.

The chain uses TRBV29-1 and TRBJ1-2, with TRBD1 matching 12 bases. From germline, CDR1 is SQVTM and CDR2 ANQGSEA. Losses at the gene ends were 3 bases for V and 7 bases for J; bases not matched to a gene: 3. This CDR3 has 13 residues. CDR3 amino acids: CSVEGTGGLGYTF. CDR3 DNA: TGCAGCGTTGAGGGGACAGGGGGCCTTGGCTACACCTTC. The whole variable domain, filled in from reference TRBV29-1 and TRBJ1-2, reads SAVISQKPSRDICQRGTSLTIQCQVDSQVTMMFWYRQQPGQSLTLIATANQGSEATYESGFVIDKFPISRPNLTFSTLTVSNMSPEDSSIYLCSVEGTGGLGYTFGSGTRLTVV.

This chain's CDR3 is CASSPSATNTGELFF. CDR3 sequence (DNA): TGTGCCAGCTCACCCTCAGCGACGAACACCGGGGAGCTGTTTTTT. V usage is TRBV18 and J usage is TRBJ2-2; D ambiguous. CDR1 and CDR2 from the germline V gene are KGHSH and LQKENI. This CDR3 region has 15 residues. The germline V and J ends were trimmed by 3 bases and 0 bases, with 8 bases remaining between them.

This rearrangement joins TRBV11-3 to TRBJ2-3; D is possibly TRBD1 (7 bases). V lost 6 bases and J lost 1, with 20 bases in between. The CDR3 length is 17 residues. CDR1 SGHNT and CDR2 YENEEA come from the germline V gene. In nucleotides, the CDR3 is TGTGCCAGCAGTAGGGGGGTGGGACAGCGAGGCACAGATACGCAGTATTTT. Protein sequence: CASSRGVGQRGTDTQYF.

This chain uses TRBV5-5 with TRBJ2-3, with 7 bases aligning to TRBD1. The CDR3 covers 14 residues. The ends lost 2 bases at V and 1 base at J; junction bases unmatched: 1. CDR1 and CDR2 (germline): SGHKS, YYEKEE (reference sequence). In DNA form, the CDR3 reads TGTGCCAGCAGCTTCGGACAGGGCACAGATACGCAGTATTTT. Its protein is CASSFGQGTDTQYF.

This chain joins TRBV28 and TRBJ1-2; D is undetermined. This CDR3 is built from 11 residues. Germline V gene lookup returns CDR1 MDHEN and CDR2 SYDVKM. V was pared by 5 bases and J by 2 bases, with 3 bases between. CDR3 in amino acids: CASSPNYGYTF. The CDR3 region has the DNA TGTGCCAGCAGTCCAAACTATGGCTACACCTTC.

V is TRBV28 and J is TRBJ1-1; no clear D gene. With 4 bases removed from V and 4 bases from J, the gap between germline ends came to 13 bases. In germline, CDR1 is MDHEN, CDR2 SYDVKM. The CDR3 loop spans 14 amino acids. The CDR3 is CASSSTIRLTEAFF. Here the CDR3 DNA reads TGTGCCAGCAGTTCCACAATCCGTCTCACTGAAGCTTTCTTT.